The table lists the clone carrying this TCR beta chain with a few counts. Its target is not known. Looked up from germline, CDR1 is SGHRS and CDR2 is YFSETQ. This CDR3 region has 14 residues. The V gene lost 3 bases and the J gene lost 0 bases, with 8 bases spanning the gap. The PCR used 60 Vbeta and 13 Jbeta primers. The protocol was immunoSEQ multiplex PCR, while the TCRdb copy is restricted to in-frame clones and leaves out a portion. The data show about 170,000 clones, around two thirds seen once. The sample originates from a study of cytomegalovirus exposure and HLA in healthy donors. General study points: Sequencing likely caused a cluster of highly shared sequence variants. Investigators reported fewer than 200 TCR beta chains as tied to cytomegalovirus. In vitro work confirmed that three CMV-associated chains recognize CMV antigens.

The source material was PBMCs. V and J are TRBV5-1 and TRBJ2-3; possibly TRBD1 for D (6 bases). The TCR comes from a man aged 35-49 years in good health and CMV-seronegative. CDR3 DNA sequence: TGCGCCAGCAGCTCAGGGGTTAGCACAGATACGCAGTATTTT. This gives the protein CASSSGVSTDTQYF.